This TCR beta chain was sequenced in a study of blood T cell repertoires in COVID-19. Germline CDR1 reads KGHSH; CDR2 reads LQKENI. V was clipped by 3 bases and J by 0 bases, with 11 bases between them. The CDR3 extends over 15 amino acids. Sequencing was performed with immunoSEQ multiplex PCR; in TCRdb, only in-frame clones are kept and a portion is missing. The sample has 200,000 to 300,000 clones, 75% to 90% seen once. The rearrangement joins TRBV18 to TRBJ1-2; a weak D match, TRBD1 (5 bases). The clonotype originates from a woman in her thirties or forties who had recovered from COVID-19. The sequenced sample consisted of peripheral blood. The CDR3 loop reads CASSPDRSSNYGYTF. In DNA form, the CDR3 reads TGTGCCAGCTCACCCGACAGAAGTTCTAACTATGGCTACACCTTC.